The 7 T cell receptor beta chains presented below share a single source sample, sequenced in a study of CD8+ T cells in alopecia areata. Once RNA had been extracted, it was reverse transcribed into cDNA to act as the sequencing template. Method: immunoSEQ multiplex PCR; TCRdb's copy keeps in-frame clones and lacks some. Among 200,000 or so clones listed, 58% were seen once. As to treatment: oral pan-JAK inhibitor, 5-10 mg twice daily. The sequencing used CD4+ T cells sorted from blood, collected at week 24, from a patient treated with tofacitinib. Receptors originate from a human donor with alopecia areata.

The V gene is TRBV11-3, the J gene TRBJ2-6; D is unresolved. The V gene's germline CDR1 is SGHNT and CDR2 YENEEA. The V gene lost 1 base and the J gene lost 2 bases, with 3 bases spanning the gap. The CDR3 totals 14 residues. CDR3 sequence reads: CASSLGAGANVLTF. DNA of the CDR3: TGTGCCAGCAGCTTAGGAGCTGGGGCCAACGTCCTGACTTTC.

In its sample, this clone was seen a few times. The chain uses TRBV29-1 and TRBJ1-2; perhaps TRBD1 as D (5 bases). This CDR3 comprises 11 residues. CDR1 and CDR2 (germline): SQVTM, ANQGSEA. Trimming left V 6 bases short and J 8 bases short, with 13 bases between. In DNA, the CDR3 is TGCAGCGTCCGGGACGTGGAGGGCTACACCTTC. Amino acids: CSVRDVEGYTF.

This clone was counted a few times. The rearrangement links TRBV5-1 to TRBJ2-1, with TRBD2 identical over 8 bases. The trim removed 2 bases at V and 6 bases at J, leaving 10 bases unmatched. Germline V CDR1 and CDR2: SGHRS, YFSETQ. The CDR3 totals 16 residues. The CDR3 loop reads CASSLYGLAVPNEQFF. CDR3 DNA sequence: TGCGCCAGCAGCTTATACGGACTAGCCGTTCCCAATGAGCAGTTCTTC.

CDR3 nucleotides: TGTGCCATCAGTGGGACGACTCCAGGGGGGGCCAACGTCCTGACTTTC. Protein sequence: CAISGTTPGGANVLTF. The chain is built from TRBV10-3 and TRBJ2-6; TRBD1 might be the D (5 bases). This CDR3 region has 16 residues. V was trimmed by 4 bases and J by 4 bases, leaving 14 bases between them. Looked up from germline, CDR1 is ENHRY and CDR2 is SYGVKD.

This clone has a single count. The gene calls are TRBV4-3 and TRBJ1-4, with D possibly TRBD1 on 5 matching bases. V was pared by 3 bases and J by 8 bases, with 16 bases between. Germline V CDR1 and CDR2: LGHNA, YSLEER. The CDR3 has 15 residues. In DNA form, the CDR3 reads TGCGCCAGCAGCCAGGCTGGGGGGGTGGTGGAAAAACTGTTTTTT. It encodes CASSQAGGVVEKLFF.

J is TRBJ1-3 and V is TRBV7-9; D is unclear. In germline, CDR1 is SEHNR, CDR2 FQNEAQ (reference sequence). Deletions cut 2 bases from V and 4 bases from J, with 9 bases between. The CDR3 loop spans 14 amino acids. CDR3 amino acids: CASSLQALGNTIYF. In nucleotides, the CDR3 is TGTGCCAGCAGCTTACAAGCCCTGGGAAACACCATATATTTT.

This chain connects TRBV15 to TRBJ1-1, with TRBD1 as a possible D gene (5 bases). This CDR3 has 13 amino acids. Per germline, CDR1 LNHNV and CDR2 YYDKDF (reference sequence). The V and J ends lost 0 bases and 5 bases respectively, with 7 bases between them. DNA for the CDR3: TGTGCCACCAGCAGAGACAGGGATACTGAAGCTTTCTTT. This gives the protein CATSRDRDTEAFF.